Listed below are T cell receptor beta chains from one sample, sequenced in a study of T cell repertoires in cytomegalovirus infection. One entry per CDR3 protein, called by TCRdb with MiXCR from the reads. The repertoire has about a million distinct CDR3 sequences, approximately 33% of them found once; the top ten carry around an eighth. These receptors are not linked to any known antigen. The sample here was cultured CD8+ T cells from PBMCs, taken from culture after CMV antigen stimulation. These receptor sequences come from a human donor in good health (CMV status not recorded). Some clones in this sample may be carry-over from other donors' samples. CDR3s include the opening cysteine and the closing phenylalanine or tryptophan. Fields, in order: J gene, V gene, D gene, clone size, CDR3 protein. A D gene is named only where the DNA matches it firmly. Rows give clone size only sometimes, using once, few, many, or a class for an expanded clone.

j_call: TRBJ1-1
v_call: TRBV4-2
d_call: NA
clone_size: NA
cdr3_aa: CASSQDGGRPGTEAFF

j_call: TRBJ1-2
v_call: TRBV7-9
d_call: NA
clone_size: many
cdr3_aa: CASSLGWDTYGYTF

j_call: TRBJ1-2
v_call: TRBV7-2
d_call: NA
clone_size: NA
cdr3_aa: CASSLPGEAYGYTF

j_call: TRBJ2-2
v_call: TRBV4-1
d_call: TRBD1
clone_size: NA
cdr3_aa: CASSPDRGDTGELFF

j_call: TRBJ2-1
v_call: TRBV7-6
d_call: TRBD2
clone_size: many
cdr3_aa: CASSLGGRGLAGDSYNEQFF

j_call: TRBJ2-4
v_call: TRBV10-2
d_call: NA
clone_size: few
cdr3_aa: CASSGGPGVEYF

j_call: TRBJ1-5
v_call: TRBV19
d_call: NA
clone_size: few
cdr3_aa: CASLRRWDSNQPQHF

j_call: TRBJ2-1
v_call: TRBV7-2
d_call: TRBD2
clone_size: many
cdr3_aa: CASSLGASGGIYEQFF

j_call: TRBJ2-7
v_call: TRBV12-3/TRBV12-4
d_call: NA
clone_size: few
cdr3_aa: CASSLETLEYEQYF

j_call: TRBJ2-2
v_call: TRBV27
d_call: NA
clone_size: NA
cdr3_aa: CASSFRQPGELFF

j_call: TRBJ2-7
v_call: TRBV2
d_call: NA
clone_size: NA
cdr3_aa: CASSDSRHYEQYF

j_call: TRBJ1-4
v_call: TRBV7-9
d_call: TRBD1
clone_size: NA
cdr3_aa: CASSGTGVSVFF

j_call: TRBJ2-7
v_call: TRBV27
d_call: NA
clone_size: NA
cdr3_aa: CASSPRTEPYEQYF

j_call: TRBJ2-1
v_call: TRBV12-3/TRBV12-4
d_call: NA
clone_size: once
cdr3_aa: CASSPPSSNNEQFF

j_call: TRBJ1-4
v_call: TRBV19
d_call: NA
clone_size: few
cdr3_aa: CASSITPQGTTNEKLFF

j_call: TRBJ2-1
v_call: TRBV19
d_call: TRBD2
clone_size: few
cdr3_aa: CASSIDHLRRGGYNEQFF

j_call: TRBJ1-5
v_call: TRBV6-5
d_call: NA
clone_size: few
cdr3_aa: CASSHGGESNQPQHF

j_call: TRBJ2-2
v_call: TRBV6-2/TRBV6-3
d_call: NA
clone_size: few
cdr3_aa: CASSYFRGAIASRVPQRNTGELFF

j_call: TRBJ1-1
v_call: TRBV6-6
d_call: NA
clone_size: NA
cdr3_aa: CASREGRGNTEAFF

j_call: TRBJ1-2
v_call: TRBV19
d_call: NA
clone_size: NA
cdr3_aa: CASSIDNRAGYTF

j_call: TRBJ2-7
v_call: TRBV4-2
d_call: TRBD1
clone_size: NA
cdr3_aa: CASSQPGTGAAYEQYF

j_call: TRBJ1-2
v_call: TRBV12-3/TRBV12-4
d_call: NA
clone_size: few
cdr3_aa: CASSFLGAYYGYTF

j_call: TRBJ1-6
v_call: TRBV6-6
d_call: NA
clone_size: few
cdr3_aa: CASSYEPSGNSPLHF

j_call: TRBJ1-1
v_call: TRBV19
d_call: NA
clone_size: NA
cdr3_aa: CASTKGGYMNTEAFF

j_call: TRBJ2-7
v_call: TRBV12-5
d_call: NA
clone_size: few
cdr3_aa: CASGTGHSYEQYF

j_call: TRBJ1-4
v_call: TRBV5-1
d_call: TRBD1
clone_size: NA
cdr3_aa: CASSYGQGASNEKLFF

j_call: TRBJ1-4
v_call: TRBV28
d_call: NA
clone_size: many
cdr3_aa: CASSLTATNEKLFF

j_call: TRBJ1-2
v_call: TRBV28
d_call: NA
clone_size: NA
cdr3_aa: CASSTNQGANYGYTF

j_call: TRBJ1-2
v_call: TRBV24-1
d_call: NA
clone_size: few
cdr3_aa: CATSALLCGTEDGYTF

j_call: TRBJ1-5
v_call: TRBV4-1
d_call: TRBD1
clone_size: few
cdr3_aa: CASSQAPMGDRVNQPQHF

j_call: TRBJ1-4
v_call: TRBV2
d_call: NA
clone_size: few
cdr3_aa: CASSEGQATNEKLFF

j_call: TRBJ1-3
v_call: TRBV12-3/TRBV12-4
d_call: NA
clone_size: NA
cdr3_aa: CASRSGPNTIYF

j_call: TRBJ1-1
v_call: TRBV7-6
d_call: TRBD1
clone_size: NA
cdr3_aa: CASTGDRSRPNTEAFF

j_call: TRBJ2-1
v_call: TRBV6-2/TRBV6-3
d_call: TRBD2
clone_size: NA
cdr3_aa: CASSLRPSGYNEQFF

j_call: TRBJ1-1
v_call: TRBV7-9
d_call: TRBD1
clone_size: many
cdr3_aa: CASSLARGLENTEAFF

j_call: TRBJ1-2
v_call: TRBV11-1
d_call: NA
clone_size: NA
cdr3_aa: CASSSEAGRRNYGYTF

j_call: TRBJ2-7
v_call: TRBV13
d_call: TRBD2
clone_size: NA
cdr3_aa: CASSPPGSGGLFSYEQYF

j_call: TRBJ2-1
v_call: TRBV7-2
d_call: TRBD2
clone_size: many
cdr3_aa: CASSLGGGGYNEQFF

j_call: TRBJ2-3
v_call: TRBV27
d_call: TRBD2
clone_size: few
cdr3_aa: CASGRLAGVADTQYF

j_call: TRBJ2-2
v_call: TRBV7-6
d_call: TRBD1
clone_size: few
cdr3_aa: CASREEQGAGGELFF

j_call: TRBJ2-2
v_call: TRBV2
d_call: NA
clone_size: NA
cdr3_aa: CASSESWRGPMRGELFF

j_call: TRBJ1-1
v_call: TRBV6-5
d_call: NA
clone_size: few
cdr3_aa: CASRHGTEAFF

j_call: TRBJ1-1
v_call: TRBV27
d_call: TRBD1
clone_size: many
cdr3_aa: CASRTGATEAFF

j_call: TRBJ2-3
v_call: TRBV6-5
d_call: NA
clone_size: once
cdr3_aa: CASSYSAPVDPGHAQYF

j_call: TRBJ1-4
v_call: TRBV20-1
d_call: NA
clone_size: NA
cdr3_aa: CSALRDKNEKLFF

j_call: TRBJ2-1
v_call: TRBV5-6
d_call: NA
clone_size: few
cdr3_aa: CASSWKGNDEQFF

j_call: TRBJ2-1
v_call: TRBV20-1
d_call: NA
clone_size: NA
cdr3_aa: CSASTGDIPIRYEQFF

j_call: TRBJ2-2
v_call: TRBV7-9
d_call: TRBD1
clone_size: few
cdr3_aa: CASTLRGGQGRTGELFF

j_call: TRBJ2-7
v_call: TRBV13
d_call: TRBD1
clone_size: NA
cdr3_aa: CASSLGDREHEQYF

j_call: TRBJ1-1
v_call: TRBV7-6
d_call: NA
clone_size: many
cdr3_aa: CASSSLGGKTNTEAFF

j_call: TRBJ2-1
v_call: TRBV6-5
d_call: TRBD1
clone_size: NA
cdr3_aa: CASSYLWDSSYNEQFF

j_call: TRBJ2-7
v_call: TRBV7-6
d_call: NA
clone_size: NA
cdr3_aa: CASSASGGVASEQYF

j_call: TRBJ1-5
v_call: TRBV10-3
d_call: NA
clone_size: NA
cdr3_aa: CAISEGGRGSNQPQHF

j_call: TRBJ2-7
v_call: TRBV7-2
d_call: NA
clone_size: few
cdr3_aa: CASSLVDYRYEQYF

j_call: TRBJ2-4
v_call: TRBV20-1
d_call: NA
clone_size: few
cdr3_aa: CSAREAGKNIQYF

j_call: TRBJ1-5
v_call: TRBV20-1
d_call: TRBD1
clone_size: once
cdr3_aa: CSARNWDRGLGQPQHF

j_call: TRBJ2-2
v_call: TRBV20-1
d_call: NA
clone_size: few
cdr3_aa: CSAPWDRGATGELFF

j_call: TRBJ1-1
v_call: TRBV25-1
d_call: TRBD1
clone_size: NA
cdr3_aa: CASSFRTGGEAFF